The text below deals with one T cell receptor (beta chain). These data are taken from a study of blood T cell repertoires in COVID-19. Study in general: COVID-19 samples from acute and convalescent phases originated in the United States, Italy and Spain. T cells, B-cell-depleted T cells, or PBMCs provided the cDNA or gDNA that served as material.

Per the original data handling: By means of reference gene primer amplification, nucleated cell counts were estimated. Method: immunoSEQ multiplex PCR; TCRdb's copy keeps in-frame clones and lacks some. The V and J calls and clone size come from that table; D and trimming were worked out from the DNA. The sample has roughly 80,000 clones, about four fifths seen once; the top ten hold approximately 12%. The CDR3 runs 15 residues. Trimming removed 3 bases from V and 5 bases from J, with 14 bases in between. From germline, CDR1 is SGHDT and CDR2 YYEEEE. V usage is TRBV5-6 and J usage is TRBJ1-4; D possibly corresponds to TRBD1 (5 bases). The clonotype was recovered from an elderly man with acute or convalescent COVID-19. The specimen sequenced was peripheral blood. The CDR3: CASSSPGRGNEKLFF. The CDR3 region has the DNA TGTGCCAGCAGCTCGCCGGGACGGGGGAATGAAAAACTGTTTTTT.